This is a list of T cell receptor beta chains from one sample in a study of T cell repertoires in cytomegalovirus infection. These receptors' antigens are unknown. TCRdb fed the reads into MiXCR, producing one record per CDR3 protein. The sample has a few hundred thousand distinct CDR3 sequences, around 35% seen once. The sample in question was cultured PBMCs, obtained from culture after CMV antigen stimulation. Receptors were obtained from a human donor in good health (CMV status not recorded). Some clones in this sample may be carry-over from other donors' samples. The CDR3 runs from the conserved cysteine through the conserved F or W. A D gene is named only where the DNA matches it firmly. Clone sizes are given selectively: once, few, many, or a class where the clone is expanded.

D gene: .
V gene: TRBV10-3
clone size: .
J gene: TRBJ2-5
CDR3 DNA: TGTGCCATCAGTGAAAGGGGAGAGACCCAGTACTTC
CDR3 protein: CAISERGETQYF

D gene: .
V gene: TRBV24-1
clone size: .
J gene: TRBJ2-5
CDR3 DNA: TGTGCCACCAGTGATCGTCAGAGCCAAGAGACCCAGTACTTC
CDR3 protein: CATSDRQSQETQYF

D gene: .
V gene: TRBV10-2
clone size: .
J gene: TRBJ1-2
CDR3 DNA: TGCGCCAGCAGTCGGGATCTTTCCTATGGCTACACCTTC
CDR3 protein: CASSRDLSYGYTF

D gene: .
V gene: TRBV6-2/TRBV6-3
clone size: .
J gene: TRBJ1-1
CDR3 DNA: TGTGCCAGCAGAGGTCTATGGCTGCAGGACACTGAAGCTTTCTTT
CDR3 protein: CASRGLWLQDTEAFF

D gene: TRBD2
V gene: TRBV7-9
clone size: few
J gene: TRBJ2-1
CDR3 DNA: TGTGCCAGCAGCCCTACGGGTGCGGGAGTATTCGGTGAGCAGTTCTTC
CDR3 protein: CASSPTGAGVFGEQFF

D gene: .
V gene: TRBV7-2
clone size: few
J gene: TRBJ1-5
CDR3 DNA: TGTGCCAGCAGTCCGGGCTTTCTTACAGGGCCCCAGCATTTT
CDR3 protein: CASSPGFLTGPQHF

D gene: TRBD1
V gene: TRBV6-2/TRBV6-3
clone size: few
J gene: TRBJ1-6
CDR3 DNA: TGTGCCAGCAGCCCGACAGGGGGCGGAGAATATTCACCCCTCCACTTT
CDR3 protein: CASSPTGGGEYSPLHF

D gene: .
V gene: TRBV19
clone size: few
J gene: TRBJ1-1
CDR3 DNA: TGTGCCAGTAGTATCGGACGGCCTATGAACACTGAAGCTTTCTTT
CDR3 protein: CASSIGRPMNTEAFF

D gene: TRBD2
V gene: TRBV6-2/TRBV6-3
clone size: .
J gene: TRBJ2-1
CDR3 DNA: TGTGCCAGCAGTTACCCGGGACTAGCGGAAATATACAATGAGCAGTTCTTC
CDR3 protein: CASSYPGLAEIYNEQFF

D gene: .
V gene: TRBV6-2/TRBV6-3
clone size: .
J gene: TRBJ2-3
CDR3 DNA: TGTGCCAGCAGCCCCATGGGACACCCCACAGATACGCAGTATTTT
CDR3 protein: CASSPMGHPTDTQYF

D gene: .
V gene: TRBV7-9
clone size: .
J gene: TRBJ2-1
CDR3 DNA: TGTGCCAGCAACCGCCTCTCAGGGGGGCGAACCTCCCTCAATGAGCAGTTCTTC
CDR3 protein: CASNRLSGGRTSLNEQFF

D gene: .
V gene: TRBV6-2/TRBV6-3
clone size: .
J gene: TRBJ2-1
CDR3 DNA: TGTGCCAGCAGTTCTTATCGTGAGCAGTTCTTC
CDR3 protein: CASSSYREQFF

D gene: TRBD1
V gene: TRBV19
clone size: few
J gene: TRBJ1-1
CDR3 DNA: TGTGCCAGTAGGGGGGCGGGGACAGGGCGACCCGGGACTGAAGCTTTCTTT
CDR3 protein: CASRGAGTGRPGTEAFF

D gene: .
V gene: TRBV18
clone size: .
J gene: TRBJ1-1
CDR3 DNA: TGTGCCAGCCAACAGGACCTGAACACTGAAGCTTTCTTT
CDR3 protein: CASQQDLNTEAFF

D gene: TRBD2
V gene: TRBV12-3/TRBV12-4
clone size: .
J gene: TRBJ2-7
CDR3 DNA: TGTGCCAGCAGACTAAGCGGGAAAGCCTACGAGCAGTACTTC
CDR3 protein: CASRLSGKAYEQYF

D gene: .
V gene: TRBV29-1
clone size: few
J gene: TRBJ2-3
CDR3 DNA: TGCAGCGTGGGATCTTTTAATACGCAGTATTTT
CDR3 protein: CSVGSFNTQYF

D gene: TRBD2
V gene: TRBV7-2
clone size: many
J gene: TRBJ2-3
CDR3 DNA: TGTGCCAGCAGCCCGGGGACTAGGGGGGATACGCAGTATTTT
CDR3 protein: CASSPGTRGDTQYF

D gene: .
V gene: TRBV6-6
clone size: .
J gene: TRBJ1-1
CDR3 DNA: TGTGCCAGCAGTTCGGAAGACAGTGTCACTGAAGCTTTCTTT
CDR3 protein: CASSSEDSVTEAFF

D gene: .
V gene: TRBV5-6
clone size: few
J gene: TRBJ2-1
CDR3 DNA: TGTGCCAGCAGAATGGAGGGACCAGGACAAGCCAATGAGCAGTTCTTC
CDR3 protein: CASRMEGPGQANEQFF

D gene: TRBD1
V gene: TRBV20-1
clone size: .
J gene: TRBJ1-4
CDR3 DNA: TGCAGTGCAAGACAGGGCGTTTGGGAAAAACTGTTTTTT
CDR3 protein: CSARQGVWEKLFF

D gene: .
V gene: TRBV15
clone size: few
J gene: TRBJ2-1
CDR3 DNA: TGTGCCACCAGCAGAGATAAAGGGACCGCCTTAGGCTACAATGAGCAGTTCTTC
CDR3 protein: CATSRDKGTALGYNEQFF

D gene: TRBD1
V gene: TRBV6-5
clone size: .
J gene: TRBJ1-4
CDR3 DNA: TGTGCCAGCAGTCCGAAATACAGGGGAATTTACACTAATGAAAAACTGTTTTTT
CDR3 protein: CASSPKYRGIYTNEKLFF

D gene: .
V gene: TRBV28
clone size: few
J gene: TRBJ1-2
CDR3 DNA: TGTGCCAGCAGTGGGGACTTTAACTATGGCTACACCTTC
CDR3 protein: CASSGDFNYGYTF

D gene: TRBD1
V gene: TRBV28
clone size: .
J gene: TRBJ2-5
CDR3 DNA: TGTGCCAGCAGTTCCGCCGGGACAGGGGTACCGGAGACCCAGTACTTC
CDR3 protein: CASSSAGTGVPETQYF

D gene: .
V gene: TRBV5-6
clone size: .
J gene: TRBJ1-5
CDR3 DNA: TGTGCCAGCAGCTTCCAGGGGAGGGCCCAGCATTTT
CDR3 protein: CASSFQGRAQHF

D gene: .
V gene: TRBV29-1
clone size: few
J gene: TRBJ1-2
CDR3 DNA: TGCAGCGTGGACCAGTGGACCTATGGCTACACCTTC
CDR3 protein: CSVDQWTYGYTF

D gene: .
V gene: TRBV7-2
clone size: many
J gene: TRBJ2-5
CDR3 DNA: TGTGCCAGCAGCTCTCTAGGAGGGGGGCGCGGGGAGACCCAGTACTTC
CDR3 protein: CASSSLGGGRGETQYF

D gene: .
V gene: TRBV7-2
clone size: many
J gene: TRBJ1-5
CDR3 DNA: TGTGCCAGCAGCTTCGTCGAGGGAAGCAATCAGCCCCAGCATTTT
CDR3 protein: CASSFVEGSNQPQHF